These 19 T cell receptor beta chains came from one sample sequenced in a study of cytomegalovirus exposure and HLA in healthy donors. PCR was performed using 60 Vbeta and 13 Jbeta primers. Repertoires were generated with immunoSEQ multiplex PCR, while TCRdb's copy carries only in-frame clones and drops some. This table holds 150,000 to 200,000 clones, around 82% found once. Input material: PBMCs. Source of these receptors: a boy aged 2 to 10 in good health and CMV-seronegative.

The chain combines TRBV27 with TRBJ2-7, with 8 bases identical to TRBD1. Germline lookup yields CDR1 MNHEY and CDR2 SMNVEV (reference sequence). The CDR3 runs 15 residues. The trim removed 1 base at V and 1 base at J, leaving 3 bases unmatched. The CDR3, as DNA: TGTGCCAGCAGTTTATATAGGACAGGGTCCTACGAGCAGTACTTC. Encoded protein: CASSLYRTGSYEQYF.

The chain employs TRBV2 and TRBJ2-2, with TRBD2 as a possible D gene (5 bases). Germline lookup yields CDR1 SNHLY and CDR2 FYNNEI. This CDR3 has 15 residues. Trimming removed 4 bases from V and 3 bases from J, with 12 bases in between. In DNA, the CDR3 is TGTGCCAGCAGTGTGTCGGCGAGGGACACCGGGGAGCTGTTTTTT. Translated: CASSVSARDTGELFF.

This clone came up a few times. The V and J genes are TRBV13 and TRBJ1-1, with D tentatively TRBD1 (6 bases). Per the germline V gene, CDR1 is PRHDT and CDR2 is FYEKMQ (reference sequence). V lost 4 bases to trimming and J lost 1 base, with 10 bases between them. The CDR3 consists of 14 residues. The CDR3 coding sequence is TGTGCCAGCAGCTCACGAGGGGGGAACACTGAAGCTTTCTTT. Protein: CASSSRGGNTEAFF.

The J gene is TRBJ2-3, the V gene TRBV4-1; 7 positions match TRBD2. Germline V CDR1 and CDR2: MGHRA, YSYEKL. With V trimmed by 0 bases and J by 3 bases, 9 bases remained unmatched. The CDR3 has 17 amino acids. The CDR3 protein is CASSQDRREDHTDTQYF. The CDR3 DNA is TGCGCCAGCAGCCAAGATCGACGGGAGGATCATACAGATACGCAGTATTTT.

CDR3 region: CASSKTIREGTDTQYF. CDR3 bases: TGTGCCAGCAGCAAAACGATACGGGAGGGTACAGATACGCAGTATTTT. The chain is built from TRBV4-2 and TRBJ2-3; TRBD2 aligns across 8 bases. V gave up 5 bases and J gave up 3 bases; unmatched junction bases: 10. Looked up from germline, CDR1 is LGHNA and CDR2 is YNFKEQ. The CDR3 spans 16 residues.

The chain joins TRBV29-1 to TRBJ2-7; D gene uncertain. CDR3 length equals 12 residues. The V gene's germline CDR1 is SQVTM and CDR2 ANQGSEA. V lost 7 bases, J lost 3 bases, and 13 bases lay in between. The CDR3 sequence: CSGGSANYEQYF. For the CDR3, the DNA is TGCAGCGGAGGCAGCGCCAACTACGAGCAGTACTTC.

The chain couples TRBV5-6 to TRBJ1-2, with D possibly TRBD1 on 5 matching bases. The V and J ends lost 0 bases and 5 bases respectively, with 8 bases between them. This CDR3 comprises 13 residues. Germline V lookup: CDR1 SGHDT, CDR2 YYEEEE. The CDR3 nucleotides are TGTGCCAGCAGCTTGGTCGGGGGGTATGGCTACACCTTC. Its translation: CASSLVGGYGYTF.

This clone was picked up a small number of times. This rearrangement joins TRBV4-2 to TRBJ1-1; D gene unclear. Trimming pared 1 base from V and 3 bases from J, leaving 6 bases between. Germline values: CDR1 LGHNA, CDR2 YNFKEQ. The CDR3 totals 13 residues. The CDR3 nucleotides read TGTGCCAGCAGCCAAGTACGGTACACTGAAGCTTTCTTT. It specifies CASSQVRYTEAFF.

The chain combines TRBV7-6 with TRBJ2-5; D is possibly TRBD2 (7 bases). Trimming pared 5 bases from V and 4 bases from J, leaving 14 bases between. CDR3 length: 14 amino acids. Germline CDR1 SGHVS, CDR2 FNYEAQ. This CDR3 is CASSLGGGGETQYF. CDR3 nucleotide sequence: TGTGCCAGCAGCCTAGGGGGAGGGGGAGAGACCCAGTACTTC.

This chain connects TRBV4-2 to TRBJ2-1, with D perhaps TRBD1 (5 bases). CDR1 is LGHNA, CDR2 YNFKEQ, per germline. V lost 2 bases to trimming and J lost 2 bases, with 10 bases between them. There are 15 residues in the CDR3. The CDR3 DNA sequence: TGTGCCAGCAGCCAACAGACAGCCACCTACAATGAGCAGTTCTTC. This encodes CASSQQTATYNEQFF.

The chain carries TRBV19 and TRBJ1-2; a possible D gene is TRBD1 (6 bases). CDR3 size: 14 residues. V was pared by 7 bases and J by 0 bases, with 12 bases between. Germline V lookup: CDR1 LNHDA, CDR2 SQIVND (reference sequence). CDR3 nucleotide sequence: TGTGCCAGTAACGACAGGCCTACTAACTATGGCTACACCTTC. Encoded protein: CASNDRPTNYGYTF.

The chain is built from TRBV10-2 and TRBJ2-3; 10 bases match TRBD2. Germline values: CDR1 WSHSY, CDR2 SAAADI. The CDR3 consists of 16 residues. The V and J ends lost 5 bases and 0 bases, in that order; junction bases with no gene match: 5. The CDR3 loop reads CASSLETSGSTDTQYF. In nucleotides, the CDR3 is TGCGCCAGCAGTCTCGAGACTAGCGGGAGCACAGATACGCAGTATTTT.

This clone was seen a handful of times. This chain connects TRBV4-1 to TRBJ2-7; 7 nucleotides line up with TRBD1. CDR3 length: 16 amino acids. V was clipped by 0 bases and J by 1 base; unmatched bases: 6. Germline-derived CDR1 and CDR2 are MGHRA and YSYEKL. CDR3 loop: CASSQEMATGSYEQYF. CDR3 nucleotides: TGCGCCAGCAGCCAAGAGATGGCGACAGGGTCCTACGAGCAGTACTTC.

CDR3 coding DNA: TGTGCCAGCAGTTGGACAGGGAACGTCAATGAGCAGTTCTTC. Residues: CASSWTGNVNEQFF. This chain joins TRBV6-1 and TRBJ2-1; the match to TRBD1 covers 8 bases. The germline CDR1 and CDR2 sequences are MNHNS and SASEGT. V gave up 5 bases and J gave up 6 bases; unmatched junction bases: 6. The CDR3 is 14 residues long.

The rearrangement joins TRBV30 to TRBJ1-4; D gene ambiguous. CDR3 length equals 12 residues. The V end was cut by 5 bases, the J end by 5 bases, with 9 bases between. Germline lookup yields CDR1 GTSNPN and CDR2 SVGIG (reference sequence). CDR3 residues: CAWGETNEKLFF. The DNA of the CDR3 is TGTGCCTGGGGAGAAACAAATGAAAAACTGTTTTTT.

The V and J genes are TRBV4-1 and TRBJ1-5, with 7 bases identical to TRBD1. CDR3 size: 15 residues. Germline V gene lookup returns CDR1 MGHRA and CDR2 YSYEKL. V gave up 3 bases and J gave up 2 bases; unmatched junction bases: 4. CDR3 sequence reads: CASSQSGQGNQPQHF. The CDR3 DNA reads TGCGCCAGCAGCCAGTCCGGACAGGGCAATCAGCCCCAGCATTTT.

Only one count was recorded for this clone. The rearrangement uses TRBV30 and TRBJ2-7; the D is unclear. Trimming removed 3 bases from V and 4 bases from J, with 7 bases in between. Germline-derived CDR1 and CDR2 are GTSNPN and SVGIG (reference sequence). CDR3 length equals 11 residues. The chain's CDR3 is CAWRLLYEQYF. The DNA for the CDR3 is TGTGCCTGGAGACTGTTATACGAGCAGTACTTC.

The chain combines TRBV19 with TRBJ2-7; TRBD1 matches 9 bases. The germline V gene encodes CDR1 LNHDA and CDR2 SQIVND (reference sequence). V lost 9 bases to trimming and J lost 7 bases; unmatched junction nucleotides: 10. The CDR3 extends over 13 amino acids. CDR3 sequence reads: CASSGQGLIEQYF. The DNA of the CDR3 is TGTGCCAGCAGTGGACAGGGGTTAATAGAGCAGTACTTC.

The gene calls are TRBV29-1 and TRBJ1-1, with no clear D. Germline loops: CDR1 SQVTM, CDR2 ANQGSEA. Trimming took 6 bases from V and 1 from J, leaving 9 bases between them. CDR3 length equals 12 residues. The CDR3 DNA follows: TGCAGCGTAAACAACCCGAACACTGAAGCTTTCTTT. As protein: CSVNNPNTEAFF.